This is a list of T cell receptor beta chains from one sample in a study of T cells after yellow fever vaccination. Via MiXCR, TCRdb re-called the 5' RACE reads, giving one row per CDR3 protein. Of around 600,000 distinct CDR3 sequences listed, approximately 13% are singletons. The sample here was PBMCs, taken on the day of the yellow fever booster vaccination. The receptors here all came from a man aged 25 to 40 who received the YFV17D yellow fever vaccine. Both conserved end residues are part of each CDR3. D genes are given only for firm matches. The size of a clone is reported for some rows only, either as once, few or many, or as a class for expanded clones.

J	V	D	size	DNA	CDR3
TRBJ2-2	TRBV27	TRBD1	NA	TGTGCCACCAGTTATCTTATCGGGACAGGGATTCCCGGGGAGCTGTTTTTT	CATSYLIGTGIPGELFF
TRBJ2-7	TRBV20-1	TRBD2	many	TGCAGTGCTAGAGATGGCCTAGCGGTAGGGAACGAGCAGTACTTC	CSARDGLAVGNEQYF
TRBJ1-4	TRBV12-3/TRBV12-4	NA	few	TGTGCCAGCACCATGGGTGAAAAACTGTTTTTT	CASTMGEKLFF
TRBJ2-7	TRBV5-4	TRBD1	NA	TGTGCCAGCAGCTTTCCGGACAGGGGAGTGAACGAGCAGTACTTC	CASSFPDRGVNEQYF
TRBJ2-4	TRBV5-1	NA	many	TGCGCCAGCAGCTTGGAAGGGGTCAAAAACATTCAGTACTTC	CASSLEGVKNIQYF
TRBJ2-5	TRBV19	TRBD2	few	TGTGCCAGTACCCCCTCGGGCGGGAGGGAGACCCAGTACTTC	CASTPSGGRETQYF
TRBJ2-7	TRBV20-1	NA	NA	TGCAGTGCTAGCTCCCCCCGGGCTAGCGACTACGAGCAGTACTTC	CSASSPRASDYEQYF
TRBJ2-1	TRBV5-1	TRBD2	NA	TGCGCCAGCAGCCCCCTCCTAGCGGGAGACGGGGGTGAGCAGTTCTTC	CASSPLLAGDGGEQFF
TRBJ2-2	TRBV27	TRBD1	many	TGTGCCAGCAGGTCAGGGGGCACCGGGGAGCTGTTTTTT	CASRSGGTGELFF
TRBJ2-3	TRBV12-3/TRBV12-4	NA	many	TGTGCCAGCAGTAAAGCGGGTGGCGGGGAGACGCAGTATTTT	CASSKAGGGETQYF
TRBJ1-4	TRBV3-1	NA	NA	TGTGCCAGCAGCCCGCACAGGGAAACTAATGAAAAACTGTTTTTT	CASSPHRETNEKLFF
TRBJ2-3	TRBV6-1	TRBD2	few	TGTGCCAGCGCCCAACTAGCGGGAGGTAGTGGTACGCAGTATTTT	CASAQLAGGSGTQYF
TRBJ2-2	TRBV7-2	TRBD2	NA	TGTGCCAGCAGCTTATTCGGGACTAGCGGGAGAACCGGGGAGCTGTTTTTT	CASSLFGTSGRTGELFF
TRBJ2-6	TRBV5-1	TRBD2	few	TGCGCCAGCAGCGAGTGGGAGGGACCGTACTCTGGGGCCAACGTCCTGACTTTC	CASSEWEGPYSGANVLTF
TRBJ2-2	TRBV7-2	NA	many	TGTGCCAGCAGCCCGGGACACCAGAACACCGGGGAGCTGTTTTTT	CASSPGHQNTGELFF
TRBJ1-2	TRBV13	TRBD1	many	TGTGCCAGCAGCCCCTACCGCGGACAGGACTATGGCTACACCTTC	CASSPYRGQDYGYTF
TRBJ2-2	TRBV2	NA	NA	TGTGCCAGCAGTGGCGAGGCTACAACCGGGGAGCTGTTTTTT	CASSGEATTGELFF
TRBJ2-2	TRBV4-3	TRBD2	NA	TGCGCCAGCAGCCAAGAACGTGGGCTAGCGGGAGTCGGGGAGCTGTTTTTT	CASSQERGLAGVGELFF
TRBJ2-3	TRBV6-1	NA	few	TGTGCCACTCGCCGGAGACTCACAGATACGCAGTATTTT	CATRRRLTDTQYF
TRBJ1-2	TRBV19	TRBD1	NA	TGTGCCAGTAGTACGACGGACAGGGCTAACTATGGCTACACCTTC	CASSTTDRANYGYTF
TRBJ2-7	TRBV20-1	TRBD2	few	TGCAGTGCTATAAGACTAGCGGGGAGCTACGAGCAGTACTTC	CSAIRLAGSYEQYF
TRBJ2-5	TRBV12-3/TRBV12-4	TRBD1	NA	TGTGCCACCGCAGGACAGGGGAAACTACAAGAGACCCAGTACTTC	CATAGQGKLQETQYF
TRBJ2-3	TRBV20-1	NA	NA	TGCAGTGCTAGTAGAGTCAGGGGCGAATCTAGCACAGATACGCAGTATTTT	CSASRVRGESSTDTQYF
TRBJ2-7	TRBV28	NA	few	TGTGCCAGCAGAGAGGGTATAGTGTCCCAATTCCTCGAGCAGTACTTC	CASREGIVSQFLEQYF
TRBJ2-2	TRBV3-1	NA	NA	TGTGCCAGCAGCCGGCGGGGAGACACCGGGGAGCTGTTTTTT	CASSRRGDTGELFF
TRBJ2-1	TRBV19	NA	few	TGTGCCAGCGCTCTATCGGGGGACTCCTACAATGAGCAGTTCTTC	CASALSGDSYNEQFF
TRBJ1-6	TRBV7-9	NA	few	TGTGCCAGCAGCTTTGTCGCCGGATCTTATTCACCCCTCCACTTT	CASSFVAGSYSPLHF
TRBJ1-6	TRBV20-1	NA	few	TGCAGTGCTCCCCTCTACACAGGGTTGGATGCGCCCCTCCACTTT	CSAPLYTGLDAPLHF
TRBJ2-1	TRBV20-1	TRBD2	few	TGCAGTGCTAGAAGGGGACTAGCGGGAGGGCCGGTCTACAATGAGCAGTTCTTC	CSARRGLAGGPVYNEQFF
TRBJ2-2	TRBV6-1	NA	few	TGTGCCACACGCCGTGGGGGTTTTTCCGGGGAGCTGTTTTTT	CATRRGGFSGELFF
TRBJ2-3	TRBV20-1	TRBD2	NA	TGCAGTGCTATGAGTCCTAGCGGTATAACAGATACGCAGTATTTT	CSAMSPSGITDTQYF